This TCR beta chain was captured in a study of blood T cell repertoires in COVID-19. Study context: COVID-19 samples, acute and convalescent, were from the United States, Italy and Spain. T cells, B-cell-depleted T cells, or PBMCs supplied cDNA or gDNA.

The authors' processing: Reference gene primers were amplified, and this amplification served to estimate nucleated cell counts. Here immunoSEQ multiplex PCR was the method, and the copy in TCRdb shows in-frame clones only, minus some. V and J calls and clone size follow that table, whereas D and trimming were derived from the DNA. This sample has 150,000 to 200,000 clones, with around four fifths found just once. V lost 6 bases and J lost 5; bases outside the gene matches: 2. Germline V gene data show CDR1 as MDHEN and CDR2 as SYDVKM. The CDR3 is 13 amino acids. The V and J genes are TRBV28 and TRBJ2-5; 11 bases are a match to TRBD2. The receptor comes from a woman in her 70s who had recovered from COVID-19. Sequencing input: peripheral blood. In DNA form, the CDR3 reads TGTGCCAGCAGAGTAGCGGGAGGGGAGACCCAGTACTTC. Translation: CASRVAGGETQYF.